This record concerns one T cell receptor (beta chain) sequence. What it binds is not known. This entry comes from a study of lymphopenia after photon versus proton radiotherapy. Repertoires were generated with immunoSEQ multiplex PCR, while TCRdb's copy carries only in-frame clones and drops some. The sample carries 55,000 to 75,000 clones, approximately 90% recorded once. Germline CDR1 is SGHRS and CDR2 is YFSETQ. V lost 3 bases, J lost 1 base, and 8 bases lay in between. The CDR3 is 14 amino acids. Study results and caveats: Relative stability marked proton patients; photon patients lost diversity and naive cells. Better survival with proton therapy was suggested as possible, not demonstrated.

The specimen was peripheral blood, collected from a patient treated with photon-based radiotherapy. This chain connects TRBV5-1 to TRBJ2-4, with D possibly being TRBD1 (6 bases). This sequence was found in a woman in her 70s with pancreatic cancer. CDR3 bases: TGCGCCAGCAGCTCAGGGGATGCCAAAAACATTCAGTACTTC. It yields the protein CASSSGDAKNIQYF.